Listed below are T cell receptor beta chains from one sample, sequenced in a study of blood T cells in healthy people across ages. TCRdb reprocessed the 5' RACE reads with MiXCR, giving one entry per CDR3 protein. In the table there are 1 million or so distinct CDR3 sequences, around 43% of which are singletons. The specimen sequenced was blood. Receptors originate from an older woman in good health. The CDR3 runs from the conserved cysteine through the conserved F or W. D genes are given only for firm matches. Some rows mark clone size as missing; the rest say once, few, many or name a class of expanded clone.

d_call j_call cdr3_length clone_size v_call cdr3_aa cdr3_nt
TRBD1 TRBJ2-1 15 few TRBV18 CASSTKQGSINEQFF TGTGCCAGCTCGACAAAACAGGGGTCGATTAATGAGCAGTTCTTC
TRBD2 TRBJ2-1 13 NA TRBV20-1 CSAELAPTNEQFF TGCAGTGCGGAACTAGCGCCCACCAATGAGCAGTTCTTC
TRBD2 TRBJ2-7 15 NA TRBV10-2 CASSGLAGGGDEQYF TGCGCCAGCTCGGGACTAGCGGGAGGCGGGGACGAGCAGTACTTC
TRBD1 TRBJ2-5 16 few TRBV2 CASSEALQGAQETQYF TGTGCCAGCAGTGAAGCGTTGCAGGGGGCTCAAGAGACCCAGTACTTC
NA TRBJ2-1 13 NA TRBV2 CASSERTYNEQFF TGTGCCAGCAGTGAAAGGACCTACAATGAGCAGTTCTTC
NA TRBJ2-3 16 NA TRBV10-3 CAISVDQGSAPDTQYF TGTGCCATCAGTGTCGATCAAGGTTCGGCTCCAGATACGCAGTATTTT
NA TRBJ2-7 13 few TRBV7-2 CASSPEDYYEQYF TGTGCCAGCAGCCCAGAAGACTACTACGAGCAGTACTTC
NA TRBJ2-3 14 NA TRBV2 CASRGRGSTDTQYF TGTGCCAGCAGGGGCCGGGGCTCAACAGATACGCAGTATTTT
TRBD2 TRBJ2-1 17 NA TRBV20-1 CSAPKGGAGGRYNEQFF TGCAGTGCTCCCAAGGGGGGTGCGGGAGGGAGGTACAATGAGCAGTTCTTC
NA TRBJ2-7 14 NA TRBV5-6 CASSLPLSSYEQYF TGTGCCAGCAGCTTGCCGCTTAGCTCCTACGAGCAGTACTTC
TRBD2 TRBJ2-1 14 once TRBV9 CASAGTSGYHEQFF TGTGCCAGCGCCGGGACTAGCGGGTATCATGAGCAGTTCTTC
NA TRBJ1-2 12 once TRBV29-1 CSVESGSHGYTF TGCAGCGTTGAATCTGGGTCTCATGGCTACACCTTC
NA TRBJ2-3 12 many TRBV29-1 CSVERGTDTQYF TGCAGCGTTGAACGGGGTACAGATACGCAGTATTTT
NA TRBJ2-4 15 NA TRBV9 CASSVGLGAKNIQYF TGTGCCAGCAGCGTAGGTTTGGGGGCCAAAAACATTCAGTACTTC
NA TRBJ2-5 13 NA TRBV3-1 CASSSRGFGTQYF TGCGCCAGCAGCTCTAGGGGGTTCGGGACCCAGTACTTC
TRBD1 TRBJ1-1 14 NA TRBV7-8 CASSPPGQNNEAFF TGTGCCAGCAGCCCGCCGGGACAGAATAATGAAGCTTTCTTT
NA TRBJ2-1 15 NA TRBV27 CASSQRRGSYNEQFF TGTGCCAGCAGCCAGAGGAGGGGGTCCTACAATGAGCAGTTCTTC
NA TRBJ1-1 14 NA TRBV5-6 CASSFSLGNTEAFF TGTGCCAGCAGCTTCAGTCTGGGGAACACTGAAGCTTTCTTT
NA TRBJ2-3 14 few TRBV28 CASSLDDRPDTQYF TGTGCCAGCAGTTTGGACGACAGACCAGATACGCAGTATTTT
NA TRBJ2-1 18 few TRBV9 CASSVEPSGLASYNEQFF TGTGCCAGCAGCGTAGAGCCCTCCGGGCTAGCGAGTTACAATGAGCAGTTCTTC
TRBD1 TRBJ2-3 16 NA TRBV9 CASSLNRDRSTDTQYF TGTGCCAGCAGCTTAAACCGGGACAGATCCACAGATACGCAGTATTTT
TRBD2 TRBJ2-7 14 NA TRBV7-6 CASSSWDYPYEQYF TGTGCCAGCAGCTCCTGGGACTACCCCTACGAGCAGTACTTC
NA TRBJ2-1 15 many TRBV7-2 CASSLAGRGLGEQFF TGTGCCAGCAGCTTAGCTGGGAGAGGATTGGGGGAGCAGTTCTTC
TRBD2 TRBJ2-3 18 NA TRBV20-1 CSARPPRTSGSRTDTQYF TGCAGTGCTAGACCCCCACGGACTAGCGGGAGTCGGACAGATACGCAGTATTTT